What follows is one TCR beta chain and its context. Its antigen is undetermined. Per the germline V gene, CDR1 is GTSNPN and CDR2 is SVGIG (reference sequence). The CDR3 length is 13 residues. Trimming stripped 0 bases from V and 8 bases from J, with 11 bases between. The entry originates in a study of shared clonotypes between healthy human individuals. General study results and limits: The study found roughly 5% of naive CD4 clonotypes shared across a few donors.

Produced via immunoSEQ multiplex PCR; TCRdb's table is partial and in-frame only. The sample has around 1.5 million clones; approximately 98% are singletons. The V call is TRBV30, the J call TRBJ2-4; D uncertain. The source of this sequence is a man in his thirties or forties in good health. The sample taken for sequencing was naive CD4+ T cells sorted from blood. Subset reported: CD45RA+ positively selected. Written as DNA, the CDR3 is TGTGCCTGGAGTGTTTTGGGGTTGGACATTCAGTACTTC. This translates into CAWSVLGLDIQYF.